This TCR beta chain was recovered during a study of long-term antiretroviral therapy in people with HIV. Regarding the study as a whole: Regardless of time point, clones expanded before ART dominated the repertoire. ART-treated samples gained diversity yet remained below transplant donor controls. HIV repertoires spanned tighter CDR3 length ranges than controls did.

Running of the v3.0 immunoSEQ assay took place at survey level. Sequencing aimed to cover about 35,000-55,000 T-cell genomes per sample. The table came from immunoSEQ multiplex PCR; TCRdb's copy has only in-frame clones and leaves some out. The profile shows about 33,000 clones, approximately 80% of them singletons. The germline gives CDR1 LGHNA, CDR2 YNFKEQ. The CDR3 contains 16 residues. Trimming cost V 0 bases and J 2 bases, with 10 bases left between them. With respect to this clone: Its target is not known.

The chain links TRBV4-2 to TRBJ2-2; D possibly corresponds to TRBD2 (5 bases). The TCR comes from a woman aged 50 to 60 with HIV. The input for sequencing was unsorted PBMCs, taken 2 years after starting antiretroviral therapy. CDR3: CASSQDGLKNTGELFF. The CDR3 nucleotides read TGTGCCAGCAGCCAAGATGGACTCAAAAACACCGGGGAGCTGTTTTTT.